Sequencing of this T cell receptor beta chain was carried out in a study of blood T cell repertoires in COVID-19. Authors' data handling: Reference gene primer amplification gave estimated nucleated cell counts. Produced via immunoSEQ multiplex PCR; TCRdb's table is partial and in-frame only. That table furnishes V, J and clone size, whereas the DNA furnished D and trimming. The table lists 150,000 to 200,000 clones, around 80% of them singletons. The sequence derives from a man aged 55 to 69 with acute or convalescent COVID-19. Sequenced input: peripheral blood.

The CDR3 DNA is TGCGCCAGCAGCTACCCCCAGGATGAGCAGTTCTTC. It encodes CASSYPQDEQFF. The gene calls are TRBV5-1 and TRBJ2-1, with D uncertain. V was cut by 3 bases and J by 8 bases, with 9 bases left in between. Germline CDR1 and CDR2: SGHRS and YFSETQ. This CDR3 is built from 12 residues. The variable domain in full, with the rest retrieved from reference TRBV5-1 and TRBJ2-1, is KAGVTQTPRYLIKTRGQQVTLSCSPISGHRSVSWYQQTPGQGLQFLFEYFSETQRNKGNFPGRFSGRQFSNSRSEMNVSTLELGDSALYLCASSYPQDEQFFGPGTRLTVL.